This T cell receptor beta chain was sequenced in a study of low-dose radiotherapy and immunotherapy resistance in tumors. About the study: Treatment consisted of nivolumab 240 mg every two weeks and ipilimumab 1 mg/kg every six weeks, given intravenously to patients. One day before radiation and immunotherapy, intravenous cyclophosphamide 200 mg/m2 was administered, with this repeated every two weeks.

The sample's time point: before trial treatment. Donors were given nivolumab, ipilimumab, aspirin, low-dose cyclophosphamide and low-dose radiotherapy. Tumors of eligible patients were advanced, solid and lacking tumor-infiltrating lymphocytes. From germline, CDR1 is MGHDK and CDR2 SYGVNS. The CDR3 has 14 residues. TRAV- and TRBV-specific primers, spanning alpha and beta chains, primed first-strand cDNA. With a V-primer adapter and a constant-region primer, TCRs were amplified for approximately 19 PCR cycles. Each CDR3 protein is one row after TCRdb ran MiXCR on the reads. The sample lists 65,000 to 100,000 distinct CDR3 sequences; around 17% were seen once. There are many counts of this clonotype. One junction end does not reproduce the germline sequence, and a read error may be involved.

The chain is built from TRBV25-1 and TRBJ2-5, with a tentative D call TRBD2 (6 bases). Specimen: PBMCs, collected before treatment. The source is a male donor with prostate cancer. The CDR3 sequence is CATSGLGDWETQYF. Written as DNA, the CDR3 is TGTGCCACCAGTGGGCTAGGGGACTGGGAGACCCAGTACTTC.